Reported below is one T cell receptor (beta chain). Its antigen is not identified. These data come from a study of OX40 agonist ivuxolimab in advanced cancers. Study-level information: Dose-escalation cases comprised hepatocellular carcinoma, melanoma, renal cell or head and neck cancer. Whole-study findings and limits: Dose levels from 0.1 to 3.0 mg/kg saw CD4+ and CD8+ blood T cells expand clonally by week 6.

CDR1 and CDR2 from the germline V gene are SGHDN and FVKESK. V lost 4 bases, J lost 4 bases, and 5 bases stayed unmatched. The CDR3 sequence is 14 residues long. The method was immunoSEQ multiplex PCR; TCRdb's version includes in-frame clones alone and lacks a portion of them. This table holds 90,000 to 100,000 clones, about 86% found once. The sequence was obtained from an adult with an advanced solid tumor such as melanoma, head and neck, liver or kidney cancer. This sequence joins TRBV14 and TRBJ1-2; 8 bases are shared with TRBD1. The sample here was CD4+ or CD8+ T cells sorted from blood, taken in a trial of the OX40 agonist ivuxolimab. The CDR3 here is CASSPRGLGYGYTF. The CDR3 coding sequence is TGTGCCAGCAGCCCCAGGGGGCTCGGCTATGGCTACACCTTC.